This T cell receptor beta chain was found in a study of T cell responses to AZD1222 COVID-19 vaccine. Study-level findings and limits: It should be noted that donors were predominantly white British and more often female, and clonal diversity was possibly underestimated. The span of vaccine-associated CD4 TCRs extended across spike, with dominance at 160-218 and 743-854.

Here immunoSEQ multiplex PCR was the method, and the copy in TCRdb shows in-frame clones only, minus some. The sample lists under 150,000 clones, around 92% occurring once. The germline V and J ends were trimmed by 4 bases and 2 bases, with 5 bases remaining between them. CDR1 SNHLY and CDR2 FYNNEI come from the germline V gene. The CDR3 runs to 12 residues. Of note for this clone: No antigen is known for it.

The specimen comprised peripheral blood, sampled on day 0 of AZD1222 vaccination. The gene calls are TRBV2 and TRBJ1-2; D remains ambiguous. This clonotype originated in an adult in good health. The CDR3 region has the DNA TGTGCCAGCAGTGCCTTCAACTATGGCTACACCTTC. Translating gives CASSAFNYGYTF.